A selection of T cell receptor beta chains follows, all from one sample in a study of beta chain features in type 1 diabetes. Using immunoSEQ multiplex PCR, the repertoire was profiled, and TCRdb retains in-frame clones only, with some absent. The table shows 300,000 to 400,000 clones, with approximately 10% occurring only once. The sequenced sample consisted of central memory CD4+ T cells from blood. Every receptor here comes from a man aged 25 to 40 with type 1 diabetes. CDR3s include the opening cysteine and the closing phenylalanine or tryptophan. The D gene is left open where the match is weak. Clone size is given for some rows only: seen once, a few or many times, or a class if the clone is expanded.

J gene: TRBJ2-3
CDR3 length: 16
D gene: TRBD2
clone size: few
V gene: TRBV2
CDR3 DNA: TGTGCCAGCAGTGAAGGGCGGGGGGGCCGGACAGATACGCAGTATTTT
CDR3 protein: CASSEGRGGRTDTQYF

J gene: TRBJ2-3
CDR3 length: 12
D gene: NA
clone size: many
V gene: TRBV2
CDR3 DNA: TGTGCCAGCGGCTTAAGCACAGATACGCAGTATTTT
CDR3 protein: CASGLSTDTQYF

J gene: TRBJ1-6
CDR3 length: 15
D gene: NA
clone size: NA
V gene: TRBV28
CDR3 DNA: TGTGCCAGCAGTTATGGGCCCGGAAAGGGTTCACCCCTCCACTTT
CDR3 protein: CASSYGPGKGSPLHF

J gene: TRBJ2-3
CDR3 length: 15
D gene: TRBD1
clone size: NA
V gene: TRBV7-9
CDR3 DNA: TGTGCCAGCAGCTTAGATTCGACAGGGCCAGATACGCAGTATTTT
CDR3 protein: CASSLDSTGPDTQYF

J gene: TRBJ1-5
CDR3 length: 12
D gene: NA
clone size: few
V gene: TRBV7-9
CDR3 DNA: TGTGCCAGCAGCTGGAGCAATCAGCCCCAGCATTTT
CDR3 protein: CASSWSNQPQHF

J gene: TRBJ2-1
CDR3 length: 14
D gene: TRBD1
clone size: few
V gene: TRBV14
CDR3 DNA: TGTGCCAGCAGTGAAGGGGGCGCACACAATGAGCAGTTCTTC
CDR3 protein: CASSEGGAHNEQFF

J gene: TRBJ1-3
CDR3 length: 13
D gene: NA
clone size: NA
V gene: TRBV30
CDR3 DNA: TGTGCCTGGAGTGTGGGGACCGGAAACACCATATATTTT
CDR3 protein: CAWSVGTGNTIYF

J gene: TRBJ1-1
CDR3 length: 13
D gene: NA
clone size: few
V gene: TRBV28
CDR3 DNA: TGTGCCAGCAGTCCCGCACGACGCACTGAAGCTTTCTTT
CDR3 protein: CASSPARRTEAFF

J gene: TRBJ2-1
CDR3 length: 15
D gene: NA
clone size: few
V gene: TRBV7-2
CDR3 DNA: TGTGCCAGCAGCTTAGACACGGGGAACTACAATGAGCAGTTCTTC
CDR3 protein: CASSLDTGNYNEQFF

J gene: TRBJ2-5
CDR3 length: 13
D gene: NA
clone size: many
V gene: TRBV4-1
CDR3 DNA: TGCGCCAGCAGCCAAGCACTAGTGGAGACCCAGTACTTC
CDR3 protein: CASSQALVETQYF